This TCR beta chain was recorded in a study of identical twins. This clonotype was seen a handful of times. Its antigen is as yet unknown. Study findings and constraints: There is a chance that invariant MAIT and iNKT cells partially muddied zero-insertion analyses. Models, which agreed with sharing between unrelated individuals, nonetheless underestimated the out-of-frame TCR alpha sharing seen in monozygotic twins.

Trimming removed 1 base from V and 13 bases from J, with 32 bases in between. The CDR3 has 19 amino acids. Germline V gene lookup returns CDR1 SNHLY and CDR2 FYNNEI. Template switching added a universal primer binding site, and final cDNA carried unique molecular identifiers. TCRdb fed the 5' RACE reads into MiXCR, producing one record per CDR3 protein. The sample contains around 960,000 distinct CDR3 sequences, 9% to 15% of which appear only once. The donors were all healthy and Caucasian. These records were also assigned to another study, of yellow fever vaccine responses in identical twins.

Sequences were obtained from PBMCs. The chain is built from TRBV2 and TRBJ2-1, with D maybe TRBD2 (7 bases). The sequence was collected from a woman aged 18-35 years in good health. CDR3 sequence (DNA): TGTGCCAGCAGTGAAGGACGAGGCTTGCGCGGGGGCACCCTGGGGACCCAGTTCTTC. This encodes CASSEGRGLRGGTLGTQFF.